The sequence of this T cell receptor beta chain was determined in a study of blood T cell repertoires in COVID-19. Germline V gene sequence: CDR1 SEHNR, CDR2 FQNEAQ (reference sequence). The CDR3 is 14 amino acids. The V gene lost 3 bases and the J gene lost 2 bases, with 9 bases spanning the gap. In the original workflow: Amplification of reference gene primers was used by the study to estimate nucleated cell counts. Measured with immunoSEQ multiplex PCR; TCRdb has only the in-frame clones, and not every one. V and J calls and clone size are given by that table; D and trimming were obtained from the DNA. The repertoire holds 95,000 to 150,000 clones, with 86% as singletons.

This rearrangement joins TRBV7-9 to TRBJ2-3; D unclear. The TCR sequence derives from a middle-aged man with acute or convalescent COVID-19. The sample consisted of peripheral blood. The CDR3 here is CASSFRLNTDTQYF. The DNA of the CDR3 is TGTGCCAGCAGCTTTAGATTAAACACAGATACGCAGTATTTT.